The 15 T cell receptor beta chains given below trace back to one sample, sequenced in a study of cytomegalovirus exposure and HLA in healthy donors (TCRdb year 2017). Libraries were built with the immunoSEQ multiplex PCR assay. A mixture of 60 forward primers for TCR Vbeta segments and 13 reverse primers for TCR Jbeta segments was used in the multiplex PCR. Sourced from immuneACCESS, this table was stored by TCRdb with only in-frame sequences that have V and J called. A share of the clones is absent; for the studies checked, an unresolved V gene accounts for under half, and the remainder has no known explanation. Here the sample has about 100,000 clones; 79% occur a single time. The biggest ten clones account for more than 3% of the sample. Input material: PBMCs. Every receptor here comes from a middle-aged woman in good health and CMV-seronegative.

V is TRBV6-5 and J is TRBJ1-4; D gene ambiguous. CDR1 and CDR2 from the germline V gene are MNHEY and SVGAGI. V gave up 8 bases and J gave up 0 bases, with 7 bases separating them. There are 13 residues in the CDR3. CDR3 DNA: TGTGCCAGCGGGAGGACAACTAATGAAAAACTGTTTTTT. This encodes CASGRTTNEKLFF.

V gene TRBV10-3 combines with J gene TRBJ2-5, with a weak D call TRBD1 (6 bases). The tail of the sequence fits TRBJ2-7 better, so the J call may be wrong. The CDR3 loop spans 14 amino acids. The germline V gene has CDR1 ENHRY and CDR2 SYGVKD. The CDR3 coding sequence is TGTGCCATCAGTGAGTCGGGGGCCCCCTACGAGCAGTACTTC. Its translation is CAISESGAPYEQYF.

The DNA of the CDR3 is TGTGCCAGCAGCCCTGACAGGGGAAGGGGCTACACCTTC. It encodes CASSPDRGRGYTF. The rearrangement uses TRBV7-8 and TRBJ1-2; 8 nucleotides match TRBD1. Germline values: CDR1 SGHVS, CDR2 FQNEAQ. The CDR3 runs to 13 residues. V trimming: 5 bases; J trimming: 8 bases; junction bases outside the gene matches: 7.

This chain joins TRBV5-4 and TRBJ1-2; 11 bases agree with TRBD1. Germline V CDR1 and CDR2: SGHNT, YYREEE (reference sequence). The CDR3 totals 15 residues. Trimming removed 2 bases from V and 7 bases from J; junction bases left unmatched: 7. CDR3 sequence: CASSLTGTGGSGYTF. Written as DNA, the CDR3 is TGTGCCAGCAGCTTAACCGGGACAGGGGGGTCTGGCTACACCTTC.

V is TRBV19 and J is TRBJ1-4; 8 nucleotides line up with TRBD1. J was trimmed by 4 bases and V by 10 bases; bases with no gene match: 11. Germline assignment: CDR1 LNHDA and CDR2 SQIVND (reference sequence). The CDR3 loop spans 15 amino acids. DNA of the CDR3: TGTGCCACCACCGGACAGGGTAGGCGTAATGAAAAACTGTTTTTT. The encoded protein is CATTGQGRRNEKLFF.

This chain uses TRBV12-5 with TRBJ1-5; 11 nucleotides line up with TRBD1. Germline V lookup: CDR1 LGHNT, CDR2 FRNRAP. The V and J ends lost 6 bases and 6 bases, in that order; junction bases with no gene match: 7. This CDR3 spans 15 amino acids. The CDR3 protein is CASGLGQGAGQPQHF. The CDR3, as DNA: TGTGCTAGTGGCCTAGGACAGGGGGCAGGTCAGCCCCAGCATTTT.

The chain links TRBV27 to TRBJ1-5, with no clear D. Germline CDR1 is MNHEY and CDR2 is SMNVEV (reference sequence). V lost 7 bases and J lost 7, with 11 bases in between. The CDR3 covers 12 residues. CDR3 nucleotides: TGTGCCAGCAAGGCTGGAGGCCAGCCCCAGCATTTT. Its translation is CASKAGGQPQHF.

The gene calls are TRBV5-1 and TRBJ2-1; 11 bases are shared with TRBD2. In germline, CDR1 is SGHRS, CDR2 YFSETQ. This CDR3 comprises 15 residues. Trimming removed 2 bases from V and 6 bases from J; junction bases left unmatched: 4. CDR3 loop: CASSFSGRASNEQFF. DNA for the CDR3: TGCGCCAGCAGCTTTAGCGGGAGGGCCTCCAATGAGCAGTTCTTC. The variable domain in full, completed from reference TRBV5-1 and TRBJ2-1, reads KAGVTQTPRYLIKTRGQQVTLSCSPISGHRSVSWYQQTPGQGLQFLFEYFSETQRNKGNFPGRFSGRQFSNSRSEMNVSTLELGDSALYLCASSFSGRASNEQFFGPGTRLTVL.

The chain recombines TRBV6-1 with TRBJ1-2; 9 bases map to TRBD1. The CDR3 runs 15 residues. CDR1 is MNHNS, CDR2 SASEGT, per germline. Trimming cost V 6 bases and J 0 bases; bases outside gene matches: 5. The CDR3 loop is CASRLQGASNYGYTF. The CDR3 nucleotides read TGTGCCAGCAGGCTACAGGGGGCCTCTAACTATGGCTACACCTTC.

This clone was detected only once. This chain links TRBV9 with TRBJ2-1, with D perhaps matching TRBD2 (5 bases). CDR3 size: 17 residues. The germline V gene encodes CDR1 SGDLS and CDR2 YYNGEE. Between the trimmed V and J ends, which lost 3 bases and 2 bases, there was a span of 18 bases. CDR3: CASSAGSSTPAYNEQFF. Here the CDR3 DNA reads TGTGCCAGCAGCGCGGGGTCTAGCACCCCGGCCTACAATGAGCAGTTCTTC.

J is TRBJ1-2 and V is TRBV18, with D perhaps matching TRBD1 (6 bases). This CDR3 spans 15 amino acids. CDR1 is KGHSH, CDR2 LQKENI, per germline. Trimming took 5 bases from V and 1 from J, leaving 14 bases between them. CDR3 nucleotides: TGTGCCAGCTCATCGTCCGGGACACTTAACTATGGCTACACCTTC. As protein: CASSSSGTLNYGYTF.

V gene TRBV5-1 combines with J gene TRBJ2-2; 7 nucleotides agree with TRBD1. J was trimmed by 4 bases and V by 1 base; bases with no gene match: 4. This CDR3 has 15 residues. The germline V gene encodes CDR1 SGHRS and CDR2 YFSETQ. CDR3 DNA sequence: TGCGCCAGCAGCTTGACAGGGGACAGCACCGGGGAGCTGTTTTTT. Amino acid sequence: CASSLTGDSTGELFF. Combining the CDR3 with reference TRBV5-1 and TRBJ2-2 gives the whole variable domain KAGVTQTPRYLIKTRGQQVTLSCSPISGHRSVSWYQQTPGQGLQFLFEYFSETQRNKGNFPGRFSGRQFSNSRSEMNVSTLELGDSALYLCASSLTGDSTGELFFGEGSRLTVL.

The chain employs TRBV27 and TRBJ1-4; D uncertain. Germline V CDR1 and CDR2: MNHEY, SMNVEV (reference sequence). The length of the CDR3 is 13 residues. The V end was cut by 6 bases, the J end by 6 bases, with 11 bases between. The CDR3, as DNA: TGTGCCAGCAGCCGTGCGGTAGATGAAAAACTGTTTTTT. It yields the protein CASSRAVDEKLFF.

The chain combines TRBV7-2 with TRBJ2-3, with D perhaps TRBD2 (5 bases). CDR3 length: 14 residues. Per the germline V gene, CDR1 is SGHTA and CDR2 is FQGNSA. Trimming stripped 7 bases from V and 5 bases from J, with 16 bases between. CDR3 protein: CASNPLGVGDTQYF. CDR3 nucleotide sequence: TGTGCCAGCAACCCCCTCGGGGTTGGAGATACGCAGTATTTT.

The chain couples TRBV6-5 to TRBJ2-1; 12 bases map to TRBD2. Germline V gene sequence: CDR1 MNHEY, CDR2 SVGAGI. CDR3 length equals 16 residues. Trimming took 0 bases from V and 10 from J; bases not matched to a gene: 7. Here the CDR3 reads CASSYSTSGGTHEQFF. The CDR3, as DNA: TGTGCCAGCAGTTACTCGACTAGCGGGGGTACCCACGAGCAGTTCTTC.